The 30 T cell receptor beta chains in this list originate from one sample, sequenced in a study of early T cells in non-severe SARS-CoV-2 infection. TCRdb analysed the 5' RACE reads with MiXCR anew, one entry per CDR3 protein. This repertoire shows tens of thousands of distinct CDR3 sequences, roughly 10% found once; its top ten account for more than 10%. Sequencing was performed on whole blood, taken at baseline. All receptors derive from an adult who was a healthcare worker with PCR-confirmed SARS-CoV-2 infection or an uninfected control (not recorded which).

This clonotype has a handful of counts. The chain carries TRBV28 and TRBJ2-7, with D possibly called TRBD1 or TRBD2 (5 bases each). CDR1 and CDR2 from the germline V gene are MDHEN and SYDVKM. V dropped 8 bases and J dropped 6 bases, with 17 bases sitting between them. The CDR3 runs 13 residues. The chain's CDR3 is CASWDGATREQYF. The CDR3 DNA is TGTGCCAGCTGGGACGGAGCGACGCGCGAGCAGTACTTC.

This clonotype appeared a few times. The CDR3 loop reads CASRDSGSYNSPLHF. The CDR3 nucleotides are TGTGCCAGCCGGGACTCAGGGTCCTATAATTCACCCCTCCACTTT. This chain joins TRBV2 and TRBJ1-6; D is possibly TRBD1 (5 bases). The CDR3 has 15 amino acids. Germline CDR1 and CDR2: SNHLY and FYNNEI. V was shortened by 8 bases and J by 1 base, with 12 bases between the two germline ends.

This clonotype showed up just a few times. J is TRBJ1-2 and V is TRBV14; D gene uncertain. Per the germline V gene, CDR1 is SGHDN and CDR2 is FVKESK. The CDR3 spans 13 residues. V was trimmed by 0 bases and J by 5 bases, leaving 7 bases between them. This CDR3 reads CASSQEQVYGYTF. CDR3 nucleotide sequence: TGTGCCAGCAGCCAAGAACAAGTGTATGGCTACACCTTC.

This clonotype was detected ten times or more. V usage is TRBV6-1 and J usage is TRBJ2-7, with 7 bases identical to TRBD2. The germline V gene encodes CDR1 MNHNS and CDR2 SASEGT. The CDR3 runs to 14 residues. With V trimmed by 5 bases and J by 5 bases, 9 bases remained unmatched. In DNA form, the CDR3 reads TGTGCCAGCAGTAACGGGGAGGGGACCCACGAGCAGTACTTC. Amino acids: CASSNGEGTHEQYF.

This chain joins TRBV28 and TRBJ1-2; TRBD1 might be the D (5 bases). Germline loops: CDR1 MDHEN, CDR2 SYDVKM. This CDR3 spans 16 amino acids. V dropped 3 bases and J dropped 1 base, with 15 bases sitting between them. The CDR3 reads CASSLGGTSHNYGYTF. For the CDR3, the DNA is TGTGCCAGCAGTTTGGGCGGGACCTCCCATAACTATGGCTACACCTTC.

This chain uses TRBV19 with TRBJ2-2; possible D gene TRBD2, 5 bases. CDR3 size: 13 residues. CDR1 is LNHDA and CDR2 is SQIVND in the germline V gene (reference sequence). V was pared by 3 bases and J by 7 bases, with 9 bases between. The CDR3 protein is CASSIGGNGELFF. CDR3 nucleotide sequence: TGTGCCAGTAGTATTGGAGGTAACGGGGAGCTGTTTTTT.

This clonotype was observed a few times. The V call is TRBV29-1, the J call TRBJ2-7; D may match TRBD1 or TRBD2 (6 bases each). V was clipped by 1 base and J by 6 bases, with 13 bases between them. Germline CDR1 SQVTM, CDR2 ANQGSEA. This CDR3 is built from 13 residues. CDR3 sequence (DNA): TGCAGCGTTGAAGTAGGCAGGGGAGGCGAGCAGTACTTC. Amino acids: CSVEVGRGGEQYF.

This clonotype was picked up many times. CDR3 sequence (DNA): TGTGCCAGCAGTCCTAGCGGGGGGGCCTACAATGAGCAGTTCTTC. Protein sequence: CASSPSGGAYNEQFF. The gene calls are TRBV7-3 and TRBJ2-1, with 12 bases lining up with TRBD2. Germline values: CDR1 SGHTA, CDR2 FQGTGA. This CDR3 is built from 15 residues. V lost 6 bases to trimming and J lost 2 bases; unmatched junction nucleotides: 2.

CDR3 region: CASSPSGGVNTEAFF. The DNA of the CDR3 is TGTGCCAGCTCACCAAGCGGGGGAGTGAACACTGAAGCTTTCTTT. This sequence joins TRBV18 and TRBJ1-1; tentatively, D is TRBD1 (5 bases). The CDR3 loop spans 15 amino acids. CDR1 and CDR2 from the germline V gene are KGHSH and LQKENI. With 2 bases removed from V and 0 bases from J, the gap between germline ends came to 10 bases.

In this sample, this clonotype turned up many times. This chain's CDR3 is CASSPRGAGVGTEAFF. The DNA for the CDR3 is TGTGCCAGCAGCCCTCGGGGTGCTGGGGTCGGCACTGAAGCTTTCTTT. The chain employs TRBV5-6 and TRBJ1-1, with D unresolved. V gave up 4 bases and J gave up 4 bases, with 20 bases separating them. This CDR3 comprises 16 residues. The germline V gene encodes CDR1 SGHDT and CDR2 YYEEEE. The variable domain in full, completed from reference TRBV5-6 and TRBJ1-1, reads DAGVTQSPTHLIKTRGQQVTLRCSPKSGHDTVSWYQQALGQGPQFIFQYYEEEERQRGNFPDRFSGHQFPNYSSELNVNALLLGDSALYLCASSPRGAGVGTEAFFGQGTRLTVV.

This rearrangement joins TRBV5-1 to TRBJ1-3, with D unclear. From germline, CDR1 is SGHRS and CDR2 YFSETQ. Trimming left V 4 bases short and J 0 bases short, with 11 bases between. There are 15 residues in the CDR3. DNA for the CDR3: TGCGCCAGCAGCCCACCCTTGTCCTCTGGAAACACCATATATTTT. This codes for CASSPPLSSGNTIYF.

This clonotype showed up many times. The chain links TRBV7-9 to TRBJ1-2; D is possibly TRBD1 (5 bases). Germline loops: CDR1 SEHNR, CDR2 FQNEAQ (reference sequence). This CDR3 is built from 14 residues. The V and J ends lost 7 bases and 6 bases respectively, with 18 bases between them. DNA of the CDR3: TGTGCCAGCAACTGGGGGTACGAGGGGAATGGCTACACCTTC. It specifies CASNWGYEGNGYTF.

The rearrangement joins TRBV6-1 to TRBJ2-7, with a weak D call TRBD2 (6 bases). The length of the CDR3 is 13 residues. Germline V gene data show CDR1 as MNHNS and CDR2 as SASEGT. V was cut by 8 bases and J by 1 base, with 12 bases left in between. In nucleotides, the CDR3 is TGTGCCAGCCGACCGGGGGAATCCTACGAGCAGTACTTC. It translates to CASRPGESYEQYF.

The V call is TRBV9, the J call TRBJ1-2; D might be TRBD1 (5 bases). V was cut by 4 bases and J by 4 bases, with 14 bases left in between. In germline, CDR1 is SGDLS, CDR2 YYNGEE. The CDR3 length is 14 residues. The CDR3 region has the DNA TGTGCCAGCAGCACCGGGACGGAACTCTATGGCTACACCTTC. Translated: CASSTGTELYGYTF. Full variable domain (outside the CDR3, taken from reference TRBV9 and TRBJ1-2): DSGVTQTPKHLITATGQRVTLRCSPRSGDLSVYWYQQSLDQGLQFLIQYYNGEERAKGNILERFSAQQFPDLHSELNLSSLELGDSALYFCASSTGTELYGYTFGSGTRLTVV.

The chain is built from TRBV28 and TRBJ1-2, with a tentative D call TRBD1 (5 bases). Germline V gene sequence: CDR1 MDHEN, CDR2 SYDVKM. The CDR3 contains 14 residues. The V end lost 2 bases, the J end lost 4 bases, and 11 bases lay between the germline ends. CDR3 residues: CASSLRAGSYGYTF. DNA of the CDR3: TGTGCCAGCAGTTTAAGGGCAGGGAGCTATGGCTACACCTTC.

This chain connects TRBV6-1 to TRBJ2-1; D call uncertain. CDR3 length equals 14 residues. Trimming shortened V by 7 bases and J by 5 bases, and 15 bases separated the two germline ends. Germline CDR1 reads MNHNS; CDR2 reads SASEGT. CDR3 nucleotide sequence: TGTGCCAGCACCATTCCACCCGGCAACAATGAGCAGTTCTTC. Protein sequence: CASTIPPGNNEQFF.

In its sample, this clonotype was seen a few times. The chain carries TRBV19 and TRBJ1-5, with 8 positions matching TRBD1. The germline V gene has CDR1 LNHDA and CDR2 SQIVND (reference sequence). J lost 5 bases, V lost 3 bases, and 6 bases had no gene match. The CDR3 spans 15 residues. CDR3 sequence reads: CASSIPGTGDQPQHF. In DNA form, the CDR3 reads TGTGCCAGTAGTATTCCCGGGACAGGAGATCAGCCCCAGCATTTT.

The V gene is TRBV10-1, the J gene TRBJ2-1; D is perhaps TRBD1 or TRBD2 (5 bases each). The CDR3 has 15 amino acids. V was clipped by 3 bases and J by 5 bases, with 14 bases between them. Germline V gene data show CDR1 as WNHNN and CDR2 as SYGVQD (reference sequence). CDR3 coding DNA: TGCGCCAGCAGTGATTATATTCTGGGGGACAATGAGCAGTTCTTC. Protein product: CASSDYILGDNEQFF.

This sequence joins TRBV10-1 and TRBJ2-3, with TRBD2 identical over 9 bases. From germline, CDR1 is WNHNN and CDR2 SYGVQD (reference sequence). This CDR3 is 16 amino acids long. V was clipped by 3 bases and J by 2 bases; unmatched bases: 6. CDR3 sequence reads: CASSDLAGSITDTQYF. CDR3 DNA: TGCGCCAGCAGTGATCTAGCGGGGTCCATCACAGATACGCAGTATTTT.

This clonotype has a single count. This CDR3 reads CSDRQGTETQYF. DNA of the CDR3: TGCAGCGATCGACAGGGGACGGAGACCCAGTACTTC. The rearrangement joins TRBV29-1 to TRBJ2-5, with TRBD1 matching 8 bases. V was clipped by 7 bases and J by 5 bases; unmatched bases: 6. The CDR3 has 12 amino acids. Germline loops: CDR1 SQVTM, CDR2 ANQGSEA.

This clonotype was recorded a few times. CDR3: CASSQGGDPYQPQHF. The CDR3 DNA is TGTGCCAGCAGCCAAGGAGGGGACCCTTATCAGCCCCAGCATTTT. The gene calls are TRBV3-1 and TRBJ1-5; possibly TRBD1 for D (5 bases). The CDR3 has 15 amino acids. Deletions cut 1 base from V and 5 bases from J, with 12 bases between. The germline V gene encodes CDR1 LGHDT and CDR2 YNNKEL (reference sequence).

This clonotype was seen more than once but under ten times. This chain joins TRBV12-3 or TRBV12-4 and TRBJ2-5; unclear D gene. This CDR3 has 16 amino acids. Trimming took off 5 bases at V and 4 bases at J, with 20 bases between the two ends. CDR3 bases: TGTGCCAGCAGTAGAGAAAGCCCAAGAAGATCAGAGACCCAGTACTTC. This codes for CASSRESPRRSETQYF.

This chain links TRBV14 with TRBJ2-1, with a weak D call TRBD1 (6 bases). Trimming cost V 1 base and J 7 bases, with 14 bases left between them. The CDR3 is 15 residues long. The germline V gene encodes CDR1 SGHDN and CDR2 FVKESK. CDR3 nucleotides: TGTGCCAGCAGCCAAGGAGGGACGAGGGGGAATGAGCAGTTCTTC. As protein: CASSQGGTRGNEQFF.

This clonotype was detected ten times or more. The chain is built from TRBV12-3 or TRBV12-4 and TRBJ1-5; D gene ambiguous. V was pared by 3 bases and J by 0 bases, with 3 bases between. The CDR3 has 13 amino acids. CDR3 DNA sequence: TGTGCCAGCAGTTTCGATAGCAATCAGCCCCAGCATTTT. As protein: CASSFDSNQPQHF.

A few counts support this clonotype. The V and J genes are TRBV6-2 or TRBV6-3 and TRBJ1-5; D unresolved. V was clipped by 6 bases and J by 3 bases, with 9 bases between them. Germline V CDR1 and CDR2: MNHEY, SVGEGT. CDR3 length: 13 amino acids. The CDR3 protein is CASRLGLNQPQHF. In nucleotides, the CDR3 is TGTGCCAGCAGGCTAGGCCTCAATCAGCCCCAGCATTTT.

Many counts were recorded for this clonotype. CDR3 sequence reads: CASRMDRGLDEQFF. In DNA form, the CDR3 reads TGTGCCAGCAGAATGGACAGGGGGCTCGATGAGCAGTTCTTC. The gene calls are TRBV2 and TRBJ2-1, with 11 bases matching TRBD1. Germline-derived CDR1 and CDR2 are SNHLY and FYNNEI. This CDR3 has 14 amino acids. Unmatched junction bases numbered 6, after V lost 6 bases and J lost 8 bases. Supplemented by reference TRBV2 and TRBJ2-1, the full variable domain reads EPEVTQTPSHQVTQMGQEVILRCVPISNHLYFYWYRQILGQKVEFLVSFYNNEISEKSEIFDDQFSVERPDGSNFTLKIRSTKLEDSAMYFCASRMDRGLDEQFFGPGTRLTVL.

In its sample, this clonotype was seen a few times. The V gene is TRBV5-1, the J gene TRBJ2-3, with no clear D. The length of the CDR3 is 14 residues. Trimming pared 6 bases from V and 0 bases from J, leaving 11 bases between. CDR1 is SGHRS, CDR2 YFSETQ, per germline. CDR3 nucleotide sequence: TGCGCCAGCACCAGAACTACTAGCACAGATACGCAGTATTTT. Translating it yields CASTRTTSTDTQYF.

The V call is TRBV29-1, the J call TRBJ2-1; TRBD1 is a possible D gene (5 bases). CDR1 is SQVTM and CDR2 is ANQGSEA in the germline V gene. The CDR3 spans 14 residues. V was shortened by 6 bases and J by 3 bases, with 15 bases between the two germline ends. The CDR3 sequence is CSVGPGAIYNEQFF. The CDR3 nucleotides read TGCAGCGTAGGACCTGGGGCAATCTACAATGAGCAGTTCTTC.

This clonotype was seen ten or more times. The chain combines TRBV5-1 with TRBJ2-1; no clear D gene. CDR1 is SGHRS, CDR2 YFSETQ, per germline. This CDR3 has 14 amino acids. Trimming shortened V by 3 bases and J by 3 bases, and 10 bases separated the two germline ends. The CDR3 loop reads CASSSLSFYNEQFF. DNA for the CDR3: TGCGCCAGCAGCTCCCTCTCCTTCTACAATGAGCAGTTCTTC.

This clonotype has just a few counts. V is TRBV14 and J is TRBJ1-6; D gene ambiguous. From germline, CDR1 is SGHDN and CDR2 FVKESK. The CDR3 contains 17 residues. Trimming cost V 0 bases and J 4 bases, with 13 bases left between them. CDR3 sequence reads: CASSQEISSYYNSPLHF. DNA for the CDR3: TGTGCCAGCAGCCAAGAAATCTCGTCTTATTATAATTCACCCCTCCACTTT.